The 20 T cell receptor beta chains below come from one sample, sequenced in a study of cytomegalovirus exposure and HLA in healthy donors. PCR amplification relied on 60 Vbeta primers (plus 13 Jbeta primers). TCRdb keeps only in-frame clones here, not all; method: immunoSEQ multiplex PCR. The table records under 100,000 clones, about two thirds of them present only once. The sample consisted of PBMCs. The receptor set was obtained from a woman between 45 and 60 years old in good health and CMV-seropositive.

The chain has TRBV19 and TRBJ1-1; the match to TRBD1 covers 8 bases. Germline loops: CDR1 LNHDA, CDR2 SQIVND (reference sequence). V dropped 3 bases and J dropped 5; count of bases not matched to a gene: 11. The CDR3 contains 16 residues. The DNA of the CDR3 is TGTGCCAGTAGTATCGGAACAGGGGGTTTTTATACTGAAGCTTTCTTT. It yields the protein CASSIGTGGFYTEAFF.

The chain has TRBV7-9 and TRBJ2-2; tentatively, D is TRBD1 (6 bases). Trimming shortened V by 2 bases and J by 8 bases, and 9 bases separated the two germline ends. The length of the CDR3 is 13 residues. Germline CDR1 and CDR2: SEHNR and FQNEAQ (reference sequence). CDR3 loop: CASSLSGTGELFF. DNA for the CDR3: TGTGCCAGCAGCTTATCCGGGACAGGGGAGCTGTTTTTT.

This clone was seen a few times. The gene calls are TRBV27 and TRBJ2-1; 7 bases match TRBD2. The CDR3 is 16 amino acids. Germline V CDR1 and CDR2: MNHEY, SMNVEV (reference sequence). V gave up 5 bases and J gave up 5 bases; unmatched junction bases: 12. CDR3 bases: TGTGCCAGCAGTCAGGGATGGGGGGGAGAGAACAATGAGCAGTTCTTC. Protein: CASSQGWGGENNEQFF.

As DNA, the CDR3 is TGCAGCGTCGCAGGGACAGGGGGACAGCCCCAGCATTTT. Residues: CSVAGTGGQPQHF. The chain recombines TRBV29-1 with TRBJ1-5; 11 bases match TRBD1. This CDR3 contains 13 residues. V shed 6 bases, J shed 7 bases, and the junction held 5 bases outside the gene matches. Germline V gene lookup returns CDR1 SQVTM and CDR2 ANQGSEA.

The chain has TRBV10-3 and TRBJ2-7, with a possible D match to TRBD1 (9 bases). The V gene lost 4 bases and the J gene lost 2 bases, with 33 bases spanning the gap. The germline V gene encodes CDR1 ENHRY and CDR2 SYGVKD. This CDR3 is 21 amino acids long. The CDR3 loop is CAISGDKQGAGNSGITYEQYF. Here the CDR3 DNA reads TGTGCCATCAGTGGGGATAAACAGGGGGCCGGTAATAGCGGGATAACCTACGAGCAGTACTTC.

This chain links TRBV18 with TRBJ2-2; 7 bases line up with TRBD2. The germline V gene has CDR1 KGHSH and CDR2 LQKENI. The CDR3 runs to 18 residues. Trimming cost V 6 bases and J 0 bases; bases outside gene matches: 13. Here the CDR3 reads CASSPRGGGRANTGELFF. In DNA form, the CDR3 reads TGTGCCAGCTCCCCAAGAGGCGGGGGTCGCGCGAACACCGGGGAGCTGTTTTTT.

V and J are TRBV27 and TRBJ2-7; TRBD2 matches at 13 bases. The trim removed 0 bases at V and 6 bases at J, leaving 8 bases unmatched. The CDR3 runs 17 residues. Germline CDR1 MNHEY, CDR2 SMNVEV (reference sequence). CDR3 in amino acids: CASSLSIGTSGTLEQYF. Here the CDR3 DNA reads TGTGCCAGCAGTTTATCGATCGGGACTAGCGGGACTCTCGAGCAGTACTTC.

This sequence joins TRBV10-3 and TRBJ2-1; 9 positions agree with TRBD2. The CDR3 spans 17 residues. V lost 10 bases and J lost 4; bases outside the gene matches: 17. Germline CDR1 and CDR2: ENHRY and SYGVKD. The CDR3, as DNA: TGTGCCAGCTCAACCTCGGAACTAGCGGGCCTGTACAATGAGCAGTTCTTC. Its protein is CASSTSELAGLYNEQFF.

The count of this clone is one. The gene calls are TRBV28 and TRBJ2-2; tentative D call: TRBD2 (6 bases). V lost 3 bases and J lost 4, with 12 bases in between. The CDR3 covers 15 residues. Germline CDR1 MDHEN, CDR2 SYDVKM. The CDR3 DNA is TGTGCCAGCAGTTTCGGAGGGAAGGTCACCGGGGAGCTGTTTTTT. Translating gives CASSFGGKVTGELFF.

Here the CDR3 reads CSVGGTGTGYTF. The DNA for the CDR3 is TGCAGCGTTGGTGGGACAGGGACTGGCTACACCTTC. The rearrangement links TRBV29-1 to TRBJ1-2; 9 positions agree with TRBD1. The CDR3 is 12 residues long. Unmatched junction bases numbered 4, after V lost 4 bases and J lost 7 bases. CDR1 and CDR2 (germline): SQVTM, ANQGSEA.

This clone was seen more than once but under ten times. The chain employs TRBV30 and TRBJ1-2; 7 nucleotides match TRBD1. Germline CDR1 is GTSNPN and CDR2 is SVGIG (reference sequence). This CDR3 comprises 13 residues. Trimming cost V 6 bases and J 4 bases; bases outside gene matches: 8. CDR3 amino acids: CACRLAGGYGYTF. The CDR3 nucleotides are TGTGCCTGCCGCTTGGCAGGGGGCTATGGCTACACCTTC.

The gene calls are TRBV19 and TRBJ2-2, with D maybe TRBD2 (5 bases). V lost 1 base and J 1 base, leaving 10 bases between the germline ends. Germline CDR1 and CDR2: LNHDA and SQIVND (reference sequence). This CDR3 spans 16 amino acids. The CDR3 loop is CASSIVNGKNTGELFF. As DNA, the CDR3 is TGTGCCAGTAGTATAGTAAACGGGAAGAACACCGGGGAGCTGTTTTTT.

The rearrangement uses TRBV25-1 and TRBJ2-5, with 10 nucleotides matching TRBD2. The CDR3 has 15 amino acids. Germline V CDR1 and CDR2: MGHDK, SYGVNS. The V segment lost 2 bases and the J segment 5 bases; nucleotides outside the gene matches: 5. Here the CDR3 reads CASSEGSGRDETQYF. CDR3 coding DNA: TGTGCCAGCAGTGAAGGGAGCGGGAGGGATGAGACCCAGTACTTC.

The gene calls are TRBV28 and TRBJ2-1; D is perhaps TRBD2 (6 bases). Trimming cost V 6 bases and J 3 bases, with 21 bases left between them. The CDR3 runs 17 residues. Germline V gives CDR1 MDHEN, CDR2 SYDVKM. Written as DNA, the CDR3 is TGTGCCAGCAGAAGTGAGGGAGGAGGAGAGGGCTACAATGAGCAGTTCTTC. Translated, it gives CASRSEGGGEGYNEQFF.

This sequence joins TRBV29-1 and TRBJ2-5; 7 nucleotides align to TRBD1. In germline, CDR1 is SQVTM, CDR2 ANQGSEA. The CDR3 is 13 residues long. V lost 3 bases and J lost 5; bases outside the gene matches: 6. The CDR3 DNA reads TGCAGCGTTGAGGGGCAACAGGGGGAGACCCAGTACTTC. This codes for CSVEGQQGETQYF.

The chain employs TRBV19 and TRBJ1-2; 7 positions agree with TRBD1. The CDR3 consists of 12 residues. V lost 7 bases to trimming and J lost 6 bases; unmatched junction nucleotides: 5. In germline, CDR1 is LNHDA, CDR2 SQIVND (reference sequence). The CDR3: CASTLGQNGYTF. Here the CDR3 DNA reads TGTGCCAGTACCCTGGGACAGAATGGCTACACCTTC.

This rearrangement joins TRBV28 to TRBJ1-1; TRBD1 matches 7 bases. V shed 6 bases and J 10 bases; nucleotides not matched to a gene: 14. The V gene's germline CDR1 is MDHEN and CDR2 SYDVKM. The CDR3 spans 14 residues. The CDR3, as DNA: TGTGCCAGCAGCCCTACACAGGGGTGGTCTTTAGCTTTCTTT. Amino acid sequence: CASSPTQGWSLAFF.

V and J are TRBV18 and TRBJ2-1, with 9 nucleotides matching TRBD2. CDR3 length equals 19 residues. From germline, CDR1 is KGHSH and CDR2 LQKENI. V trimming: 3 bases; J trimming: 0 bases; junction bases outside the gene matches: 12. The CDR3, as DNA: TGTGCCAGCTCACCGGTAGCGGGAGAATTGTTGAGCTCCTACAATGAGCAGTTCTTC. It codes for CASSPVAGELLSSYNEQFF.

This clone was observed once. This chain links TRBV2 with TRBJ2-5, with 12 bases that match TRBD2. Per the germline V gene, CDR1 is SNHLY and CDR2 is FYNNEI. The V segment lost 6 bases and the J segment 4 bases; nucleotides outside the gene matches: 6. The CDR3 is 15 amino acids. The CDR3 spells CASSPRLAGVETQYF. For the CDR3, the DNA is TGTGCCAGCAGCCCAAGACTAGCGGGAGTAGAGACCCAGTACTTC.

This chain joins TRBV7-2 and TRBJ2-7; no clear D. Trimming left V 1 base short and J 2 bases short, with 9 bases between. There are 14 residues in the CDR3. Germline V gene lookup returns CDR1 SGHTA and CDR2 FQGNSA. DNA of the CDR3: TGTGCCAGCAGCTTAGAAAGTCAGGCCTACGAGCAGTACTTC. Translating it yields CASSLESQAYEQYF.